This T cell receptor beta chain originates from a study of blood T cell repertoires in COVID-19. Study context: Collection of acute and convalescent COVID-19 samples took place in the United States, Italy and Spain. Sources were T cells, B-cell-depleted T cells, or PBMCs; the material itself was cDNA or gDNA.

Here immunoSEQ multiplex PCR was the method, and the copy in TCRdb shows in-frame clones only, minus some. Found here are some 320,000 clones, roughly 85% of them singletons; the top ten hold 1.5% to 2%. Notes on this clone: An end of the junction differs from the germline gene, which may be a read error.

Individuals drawn from under 30 US areas were about 18 to 90 years old. Assignment of participants to cohorts was predicated upon participant-reported clinical history. The CDR3 consists of 12 residues. CDR1 is MNHEY and CDR2 is SVGEGT in the germline V gene. Sequenced material: PBMCs or T cells enriched from blood (not recorded which). This receptor was identified in a woman aged 25 to 45 who had been exposed to COVID-19. The chain employs TRBV6-2 or TRBV6-3 and TRBJ1-2; unclear D gene. The CDR3 DNA reads TGTGCCAGCAGTTACCCCCTCGGAGGCTACGCCTTC. Protein product: CASSYPLGGYAF.